This is a list of T cell receptor beta chains from one sample in a study of blood T cells in healthy people across ages. TCRdb processed the 5' RACE reads anew with MiXCR; each CDR3 protein has one entry. The top ten clones hold 15% to 20% of a sample with some 1 million distinct CDR3 sequences, under 45% of them seen once. The sequencing input was blood. The source of these receptors is a woman aged 60 to 75 in good health. The CDR3 runs from the conserved cysteine through the conserved F or W.

TRBV12-3/TRBV12-4	TRBJ1-1	CAGRLGVGTEAFF
TRBV2	TRBJ2-7	CASKVSYEQYF
TRBV27	TRBJ2-5	CASSSRVDEQYF
TRBV4-2	TRBJ2-3	CASSQDVAGTRDTQYF
TRBV28	TRBJ2-5	CASSTTGGRGETQYF
TRBV20-1	TRBJ2-5	CSASPEEIGEETQYF
TRBV20-1	TRBJ1-1	CSARETGGEPEAFF
TRBV4-1	TRBJ2-1	CASSQGGLEANEQFF
TRBV24-1	TRBJ2-1	CATSDSQREQFF
TRBV27	TRBJ2-5	CASSSILDRYQETQYF
TRBV27	TRBJ2-7	CASSLSSWQPYEQYF
TRBV12-3/TRBV12-4	TRBJ2-3	CASSFASDTQYF
TRBV7-8	TRBJ2-7	CASSVSGLAYEQYF
TRBV12-3/TRBV12-4	TRBJ2-1	CASSDPGQGTSGRIFGEQFF
TRBV7-8	TRBJ2-1	CASIGSPSYNEQFF
TRBV4-2	TRBJ2-1	CASSQERDRNGDEQFF
TRBV12-3/TRBV12-4	TRBJ2-1	CASSPRRGHNNEQFF
TRBV12-3/TRBV12-4	TRBJ2-7	CASSYDASYEQYF
TRBV10-3	TRBJ2-7	CAIRPDRGNSYEQYF
TRBV27	TRBJ2-7	CASSLSRTRSHPYF
TRBV3-1	TRBJ1-2	CASSQGLDRTYGYTF
TRBV12-3/TRBV12-4	TRBJ1-1	CASSLGGTGKTEAFF
TRBV7-6	.	CASSLGLGTYEQYF
TRBV3-1	TRBJ2-5	CASSQVGRGETQYF
TRBV15	TRBJ2-5	CATSRTGAQETQYF
TRBV24-1	TRBJ2-1	CATSDSTNEQFF
TRBV2	TRBJ2-3	CASSEGTSGSSRRYAYF
TRBV3-1	TRBJ2-7	CASSQDPYEQYF
TRBV20-1	TRBJ1-5	CSARRQSSNQPQHF
TRBV9	TRBJ1-5	CASSIKERRGSSNQPQHF
TRBV12-3/TRBV12-4	TRBJ1-1	CASNIRGGTEAFF
TRBV4-2	TRBJ2-6	CASSQGWDQPGANVLTF
TRBV20-1	TRBJ2-7	CSARDLIEGNLYEQYF
TRBV12-3/TRBV12-4	TRBJ2-1	CASSFRGTTYNEQFF
TRBV10-1	TRBJ2-7	CASSETGTAYEQYF
TRBV6-6	TRBJ1-2	CASSRRTGPNYGYTF
TRBV10-3	TRBJ2-3	CAISDLQGIGTDTQYF
TRBV11-2	TRBJ2-5	CASSAVNRGRQETQYF
TRBV29-1	TRBJ2-3	CSVAPGPDTQYF
TRBV7-2	TRBJ2-5	CASSFGDYNEQYF
TRBV20-1	TRBJ2-2	CSVLAGPGELFF
TRBV12-3/TRBV12-4	TRBJ1-2	CASSLGQGTYYRYTF
TRBV5-1	TRBJ1-6	CASSRTGQGLGDSPLHF
TRBV6-6	TRBJ1-5	CASSSPGLGQPQHF